This TCR beta chain was sequenced in a study of control samples from healthy donors and cancer patients. V was pared by 6 bases and J by 3 bases, with 8 bases between. CDR3 size: 12 residues. Germline CDR1 MNHEY, CDR2 SVGAGI. Profiled with immunoSEQ multiplex PCR; TCRdb holds only in-frame clones, not every one. The sample lists 50,000 or so clones, about 95% occurring once. Sequenced sample: blood. The rearrangement links TRBV6-5 to TRBJ1-2; perhaps TRBD1 as D (6 bases). The TCR was taken from a man aged 25 to 45 in good health. The CDR3 protein is CASSPGDYGYTF. CDR3 in DNA: TGTGCCAGCAGCCCAGGGGACTATGGCTACACCTTC.